Listed below are T cell receptor beta chains from one sample, sequenced in a study of shared clonotypes between healthy human individuals. Repertoires were generated with immunoSEQ multiplex PCR, while TCRdb's copy carries only in-frame clones and drops some. This sample carries roughly 2.2 million clones, about 92% of them seen once, and the ten largest clones take approximately 0.4%. Sequencing was performed on naive CD4+ T cells from PBMCs. These receptors originate from a man aged 18 to 29 in good health. Some clones in this sample may be carry-over from other donors' samples. The CDR3 runs from the conserved cysteine through the conserved F or W. A D gene is named only where the DNA matches it firmly. Where a row states a size, it is once, few, many or the class of an expanded clone; other rows omit it.

>TRBJ1-3|-|TRBV9|-
TGTGCCAGCAGCTTGGGCCTATCCCAGACGGAAGACACCATATATTTT
CASSLGLSQTEDTIYF
>TRBJ2-3|-|TRBV10-3|TRBD2
TGTGCCATGGGGGGGACCTATGAGGCAGATACGCAGTATTTT
CAMGGTYEADTQYF
>TRBJ2-7|once|TRBV5-1|-
TGCGCCAGCAGCATCGGAGGGTCCTACGAGCAGTACTTC
CASSIGGSYEQYF
>TRBJ1-2|-|TRBV5-4|-
TGTGCCAGCAGCTTGTATGGCCATTACTATGGCTACACCTTC
CASSLYGHYYGYTF
>TRBJ2-3|-|TRBV15|TRBD2
TGTGCCACCAGCAGAGATCTAGCGGGAGGGGGAGATACGCAGTATTTT
CATSRDLAGGGDTQYF
>TRBJ2-7|-|TRBV28|TRBD2
TGTGCCAGCAGCGGGGCCGGGACTAGCTCTCGATTGTTCTTC
CASSGAGTSSRLFF
>TRBJ2-7|-|TRBV11-3|TRBD2
TGTGCCAGCAGCTCGGGACTAGCGGCCTCCTACGAGCAGTACTTC
CASSSGLAASYEQYF
>TRBJ2-3|-|TRBV9|-
TGTGCCAGCAGCGTAGGTCCGACGGATACGCAGTATTTT
CASSVGPTDTQYF
>TRBJ1-5|-|TRBV19|TRBD1
TGTGCCAGTAGTCGCCGACAGGGGGATCAGCCCCAGCATTTT
CASSRRQGDQPQHF
>TRBJ2-5|-|TRBV5-4|-
TGTGCCAGCAGCCAGGGGGGCCGCGGAGAGACCCAGTACTTC
CASSQGGRGETQYF
>TRBJ2-7|once|TRBV6-1|TRBD2
TGTGCCAGCAGGTACGCGGGAGTCTCCTACGAGCAGTACTTC
CASRYAGVSYEQYF
>TRBJ1-5|few|TRBV28|-
TGTGCCAGCAGTACCTCTTCTTCGGGCAATCAGCCCCAGCATTTT
CASSTSSSGNQPQHF
>TRBJ2-1|-|TRBV19|TRBD2
TGTGCCAGTACGAGGGAGGGAAGCTCCTACAATGAGCAGTTCTTC
CASTREGSSYNEQFF
>TRBJ2-6|-|TRBV2|TRBD2
TGTGCCAGCCCTGGGGGGGGTGCTGGGGCCAACGTCCTGACTTTC
CASPGGGAGANVLTF
>TRBJ2-7|-|TRBV27|TRBD2
TGTGCCAGCAGTTTACTCGGTAGCGGGAGGTCCTACGAGCAGTACTTC
CASSLLGSGRSYEQYF
>TRBJ1-4|once|TRBV28|-
TGTGCCAGCAGTTTATTCGGGGCGGCTAATGAAAAACTGTTTTTT
CASSLFGAANEKLFF
>TRBJ1-1|-|TRBV28|-
TGTGCCAGCGATGGGGGGCGACAGGCTATCGTAGCTTTCTTT
CASDGGRQAIVAFF